This T cell receptor (beta chain) emerged from a study of blood T cell repertoires in COVID-19. Germline V gene lookup returns CDR1 SEHNR and CDR2 FQNEAQ (reference sequence). Unmatched junction bases numbered 6, after V lost 5 bases and J lost 4 bases. This CDR3 spans 14 amino acids. Everyone who took part was about 18 to 90 years old, and they came from 24 US areas. Generated by immunoSEQ multiplex PCR, the TCRdb table keeps only in-frame clones and is missing some. In the table there are more than 350,000 clones, approximately 87% of which are singletons. Sequencing was performed on PBMCs or T cells enriched from blood (not recorded which). This chain connects TRBV7-9 to TRBJ2-7, with TRBD1 matching 9 bases. The sequence was collected from a woman aged 45 to 65 who had recovered from COVID-19. Here the CDR3 reads CASSPRDREYEQYF. CDR3 coding DNA: TGTGCCAGCAGCCCCAGGGACAGGGAGTACGAGCAGTACTTC.